This T cell receptor (beta chain) comes out of a study of technical replicates of blood from a handful of donors. Clones were sequenced by immunoSEQ multiplex PCR, and TCRdb holds only the in-frame ones, with some missing. This sample yields some 75,000 clones, of which around 96% are seen a single time; about 0.3% belongs to the top ten. In germline, CDR1 is MDHEN, CDR2 SYDVKM. Trimming removed 2 bases from V and 0 bases from J, with 13 bases in between. This CDR3 region has 16 residues. Sequenced: T cells isolated from PBMCs. The V and J genes are TRBV28 and TRBJ1-1; weak D call: TRBD1 (6 bases). The sequence was collected from a human donor in good health. CDR3: CASSLGYREMNTEAFF. CDR3 in DNA: TGTGCCAGCAGTTTAGGCTACAGGGAGATGAACACTGAAGCTTTCTTT.